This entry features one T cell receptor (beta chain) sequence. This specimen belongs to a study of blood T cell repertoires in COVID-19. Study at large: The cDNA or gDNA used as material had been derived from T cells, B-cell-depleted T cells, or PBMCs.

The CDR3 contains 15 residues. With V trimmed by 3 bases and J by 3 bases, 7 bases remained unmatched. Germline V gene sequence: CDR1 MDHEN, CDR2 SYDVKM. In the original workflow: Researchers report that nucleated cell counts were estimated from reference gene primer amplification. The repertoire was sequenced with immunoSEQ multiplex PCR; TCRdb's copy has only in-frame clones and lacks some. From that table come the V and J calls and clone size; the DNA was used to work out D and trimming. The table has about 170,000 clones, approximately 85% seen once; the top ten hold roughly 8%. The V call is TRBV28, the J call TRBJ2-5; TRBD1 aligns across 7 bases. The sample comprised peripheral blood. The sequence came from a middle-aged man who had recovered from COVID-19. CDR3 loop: CASSFALGTEETQYF. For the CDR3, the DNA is TGTGCCAGCAGTTTTGCCCTTGGGACAGAAGAGACCCAGTACTTC.